The source of this T cell receptor beta chain is a study of T cells in Graves' hyperthyroidism and ophthalmopathy. Study-level findings and limits: Most thyroid clonotypes with frequency above 0.001 were detected in blood.

Clinical symptoms, serum thyroxine and TRAb, thyroid ultrasound and orbital computed tomography were used for the diagnoses. This clonotype was counted at least ten times. The antigen is undetermined. J was trimmed by 10 bases and V by 5 bases; bases with no gene match: 7. Germline V gene data show CDR1 as MNHNS and CDR2 as SASEGT. CDR3 length equals 13 residues. Regions amplified from RNA transcripts were the TCR beta CDR3 regions. Researchers ran a first-round RT-PCR on the TCR CDR3 using the HTBI primer set. TCRdb fed the multiplex PCR reads into MiXCR, producing one record per CDR3 protein. The repertoire includes about 700,000 distinct CDR3 sequences, 11% to 15% of them detected once, and roughly a tenth sits in the top ten.

The origin of this receptor is a woman between 18 and 29 years old with Graves' hyperthyroidism. The rearrangement uses TRBV6-1 and TRBJ1-4; the match to TRBD1 covers 7 bases. Sequencing was performed on blood. DNA for the CDR3: TGTGCCAGCAGTACAGACAGGGTTGGAAAACTGTTTTTT. It is translated as CASSTDRVGKLFF.